This entry lists 14 T cell receptor beta chains sequenced from one sample in a study of shared clonotypes between healthy human individuals. Clones were read by immunoSEQ multiplex PCR, and TCRdb kept only the in-frame ones, dropping some. Among roughly 2.2 million clones listed, approximately 93% were seen once. Source material: naive CD4+ T cells from PBMCs. Subset of the sample: CD45RA+ positively selected. The receptors come from a young man in good health. Some clones in this sample may be carry-over from other donors' samples.

CDR3 sequence (DNA): TGTGCCAGCAGTTACCGGGCGGGATGGAGGTTTGCTACGCAGTATTTT. The encoded protein is CASSYRAGWRFATQYF. J is TRBJ2-3 and V is TRBV6-5; the D gene is possibly TRBD2 (6 bases). This CDR3 spans 16 amino acids. The germline V and J ends were trimmed by 2 bases and 8 bases, with 20 bases remaining between them. From germline, CDR1 is MNHEY and CDR2 SVGAGI.

This clone was picked up a small number of times. This chain links TRBV28 with TRBJ1-5; 9 positions match TRBD1. Per germline, CDR1 MDHEN and CDR2 SYDVKM. Trimming took 7 bases from V and 7 from J; bases not matched to a gene: 17. The CDR3 is made up of 17 amino acids. CDR3 in DNA: TGTGCCAGCACCGGAGGGACAGGGTATGTTGCGGGACAGCCCCAGCATTTT. Its translation is CASTGGTGYVAGQPQHF.

The chain is built from TRBV5-1 and TRBJ1-4, with D unclear. V lost 4 bases and J lost 2, with 15 bases in between. This CDR3 is built from 16 residues. From germline, CDR1 is SGHRS and CDR2 YFSETQ. In DNA, the CDR3 is TGCGCCAGCAGCCCTGACTCGACGGAGACTAATGAAAAACTGTTTTTT. It encodes CASSPDSTETNEKLFF.

The chain carries TRBV29-1 and TRBJ1-1; D is undetermined. The CDR3 covers 16 residues. CDR1 and CDR2 from the germline V gene are SQVTM and ANQGSEA. V was clipped by 4 bases and J by 0 bases, with 18 bases between them. The CDR3 reads CSVASRGRTMNTEAFF. CDR3 bases: TGCAGCGTTGCCTCTCGAGGACGGACCATGAACACTGAAGCTTTCTTT.

This chain links TRBV7-9 with TRBJ2-7; D is undetermined. The CDR3 has 13 amino acids. The germline gives CDR1 SEHNR, CDR2 FQNEAQ (reference sequence). V dropped 5 bases and J dropped 6 bases, with 14 bases sitting between them. The CDR3 spells CASSPSQPPEQYF. The DNA of the CDR3 is TGTGCCAGCAGCCCCTCCCAACCCCCCGAGCAGTACTTC.

The chain joins TRBV5-6 to TRBJ2-1; D unclear. The CDR3 loop spans 16 amino acids. V was pared by 0 bases and J by 1 base, with 11 bases between. The V gene's germline CDR1 is SGHDT and CDR2 YYEEEE. CDR3 in DNA: TGTGCCAGCAGCTTGGACAGTTCCCTGTCCTACAATGAGCAGTTCTTC. This translates into CASSLDSSLSYNEQFF.

The V gene is TRBV2, the J gene TRBJ2-3, with no clear D. The CDR3 has 15 amino acids. Germline V gene data show CDR1 as SNHLY and CDR2 as FYNNEI. Trimming pared 7 bases from V and 0 bases from J, leaving 14 bases between. CDR3 sequence reads: CASNPGRRSTDTQYF. DNA for the CDR3: TGTGCCAGCAACCCCGGTCGTCGCAGCACAGATACGCAGTATTTT. The full variable domain, rest sourced from reference TRBV2 and TRBJ2-3, is EPEVTQTPSHQVTQMGQEVILRCVPISNHLYFYWYRQILGQKVEFLVSFYNNEISEKSEIFDDQFSVERPDGSNFTLKIRSTKLEDSAMYFCASNPGRRSTDTQYFGPGTRLTVL.

J is TRBJ2-1 and V is TRBV5-6, with TRBD2 matching 15 bases. Germline loops: CDR1 SGHDT, CDR2 YYEEEE. CDR3 length: 15 amino acids. V was clipped by 3 bases and J by 7 bases; unmatched bases: 2. CDR3 sequence (DNA): TGTGCCAGCAGCTGGGGACTAGCGGGAGGAAATGAGCAGTTCTTC. This encodes CASSWGLAGGNEQFF.

The V call is TRBV19, the J call TRBJ2-2; tentative D call: TRBD1 (5 bases). The V and J ends lost 5 bases and 6 bases respectively, with 10 bases between them. The CDR3 loop spans 13 amino acids. The V gene's germline CDR1 is LNHDA and CDR2 SQIVND (reference sequence). The CDR3 DNA sequence: TGTGCCAGTAGTCTAAGACAGTCCGGGGAGCTGTTTTTT. Protein product: CASSLRQSGELFF.

V gene TRBV6-1 combines with J gene TRBJ2-2; 8 nucleotides match TRBD2. This CDR3 comprises 17 residues. Germline trimming cut 1 base from V and 2 bases from J; bases unmatched to any gene: 6. Germline loops: CDR1 MNHNS, CDR2 SASEGT. CDR3 sequence: CASSEDGLAGNTGELFF. Written as DNA, the CDR3 is TGTGCCAGCAGTGAAGACGGTCTAGCGGGTAACACCGGGGAGCTGTTTTTT.

V and J are TRBV13 and TRBJ2-1; D remains ambiguous. Per germline, CDR1 PRHDT and CDR2 FYEKMQ (reference sequence). The CDR3 has 16 amino acids. The V gene lost 0 bases and the J gene lost 5 bases, with 14 bases spanning the gap. CDR3 in amino acids: CASSLGSETINNEQFF. CDR3 DNA sequence: TGTGCCAGCAGCTTAGGCTCCGAAACAATAAACAATGAGCAGTTCTTC.

This chain joins TRBV6-1 and TRBJ1-4; a weak D match, TRBD1 (5 bases). This CDR3 has 15 residues. Germline loops: CDR1 MNHNS, CDR2 SASEGT. Trimming pared 6 bases from V and 3 bases from J, leaving 14 bases between. The CDR3 coding sequence is TGTGCCAGCAGCCCCCGTAGGGGTTCTAATGAAAAACTGTTTTTT. Its translation is CASSPRRGSNEKLFF.

The CDR3 DNA sequence: TGTGCCAGTAGTTCACCCCTTGATCGCTACACCTTC. Amino acid sequence: CASSSPLDRYTF. The chain is built from TRBV19 and TRBJ1-2; D is ambiguous. The length of the CDR3 is 12 residues. Germline V gene lookup returns CDR1 LNHDA and CDR2 SQIVND (reference sequence). Trimming stripped 5 bases from V and 9 bases from J, with 13 bases between.

The gene calls are TRBV30 and TRBJ2-7, with 11 nucleotides matching TRBD2. The CDR3 loop spans 13 amino acids. The J segment lost 3 bases and the V segment lost 5 bases, leaving 3 bases of the junction unmatched. Germline values: CDR1 GTSNPN, CDR2 SVGIG (reference sequence). The CDR3, as DNA: TGTGCCTGGGGACTAGCGGGCAGCTACGAGCAGTACTTC. Its protein is CAWGLAGSYEQYF.